The clone carrying this T cell receptor beta chain occurred a few times. Its antigen is not known. Germline V lookup: CDR1 SEHNR, CDR2 FQNEAQ (reference sequence). The CDR3 sequence is 12 residues long. Between the trimmed V and J ends, which lost 4 bases and 6 bases, there was a span of 8 bases. The data were taken from a study of early T cells in non-severe SARS-CoV-2 infection. Study-wide points: A preference for anti-spike CD8 responses marked VDJdb matching, which missed private and CD4 specificities.

Individual cDNA molecules received unique molecular identifiers. In TCRdb, the 5' RACE reads were re-called with MiXCR into one record per CDR3 protein. Of tens of thousands of distinct CDR3 sequences in the sample, about a tenth are singletons; the top ten hold about 1.5%. The receptor was isolated from an adult who was a healthcare worker with PCR-confirmed SARS-CoV-2 infection or an uninfected control (not recorded which). The chain uses TRBV7-9 and TRBJ2-3; D may correspond to TRBD1 or TRBD2 (6 bases each). Sequenced sample: whole blood. CDR3 coding DNA: TGTGCCAGCAGCTACGGGGGCGATACGCAGTATTTT. This codes for CASSYGGDTQYF.